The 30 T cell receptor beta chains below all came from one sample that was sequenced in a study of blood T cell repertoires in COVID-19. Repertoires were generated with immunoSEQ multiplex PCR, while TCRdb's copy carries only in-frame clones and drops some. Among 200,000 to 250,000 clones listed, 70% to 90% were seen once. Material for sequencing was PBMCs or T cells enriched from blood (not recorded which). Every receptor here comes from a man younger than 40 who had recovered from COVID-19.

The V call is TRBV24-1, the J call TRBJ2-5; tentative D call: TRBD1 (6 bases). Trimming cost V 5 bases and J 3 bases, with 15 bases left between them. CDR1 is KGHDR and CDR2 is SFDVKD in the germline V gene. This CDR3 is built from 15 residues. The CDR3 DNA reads TGTGCCACCAGTGGCCCTACAGGGTCCGAAGAGACCCAGTACTTC. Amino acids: CATSGPTGSEETQYF.

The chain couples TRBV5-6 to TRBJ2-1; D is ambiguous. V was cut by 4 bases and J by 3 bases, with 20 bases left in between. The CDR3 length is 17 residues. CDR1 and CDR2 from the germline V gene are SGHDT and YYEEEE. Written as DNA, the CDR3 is TGTGCCAGCAGCCAGCATGGGTGGCGGCTCCTCTACAATGAGCAGTTCTTC. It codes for CASSQHGWRLLYNEQFF.

CDR3 DNA: TGTGCCAGCAGCCCACACCGGGGACTAGCGGGCACAGATACGCAGTATTTT. This gives the protein CASSPHRGLAGTDTQYF. V gene TRBV7-2 combines with J gene TRBJ2-3; the match to TRBD2 covers 11 bases. The ends lost 5 bases at V and 1 base at J; junction bases unmatched: 8. This CDR3 comprises 17 residues. Germline loops: CDR1 SGHTA, CDR2 FQGNSA.

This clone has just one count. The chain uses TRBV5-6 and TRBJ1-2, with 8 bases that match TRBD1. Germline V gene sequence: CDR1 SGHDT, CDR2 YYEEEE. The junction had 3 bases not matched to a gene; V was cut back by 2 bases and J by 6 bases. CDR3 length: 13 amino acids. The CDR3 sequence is CASSFRGRDGYTF. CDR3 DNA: TGTGCCAGCAGCTTCAGGGGGCGAGATGGCTACACCTTC. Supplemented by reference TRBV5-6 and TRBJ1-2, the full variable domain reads DAGVTQSPTHLIKTRGQQVTLRCSPKSGHDTVSWYQQALGQGPQFIFQYYEEEERQRGNFPDRFSGHQFPNYSSELNVNALLLGDSALYLCASSFRGRDGYTFGSGTRLTVV.

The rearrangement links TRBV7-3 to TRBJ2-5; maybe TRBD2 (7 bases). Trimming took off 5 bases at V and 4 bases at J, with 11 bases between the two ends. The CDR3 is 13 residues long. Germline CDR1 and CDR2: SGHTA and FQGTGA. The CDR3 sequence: CASSRGAGETQYF. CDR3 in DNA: TGTGCCAGCAGCCGGGGGGCCGGAGAGACCCAGTACTTC.

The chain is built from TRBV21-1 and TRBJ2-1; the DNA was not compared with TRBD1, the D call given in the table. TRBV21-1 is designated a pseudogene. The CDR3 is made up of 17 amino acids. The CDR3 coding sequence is TGTGCCAGCATTCTCCGGACAGGTCGTACTTCCTACAATGAGCAGTTCTTC. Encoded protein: CASILRTGRTSYNEQFF.

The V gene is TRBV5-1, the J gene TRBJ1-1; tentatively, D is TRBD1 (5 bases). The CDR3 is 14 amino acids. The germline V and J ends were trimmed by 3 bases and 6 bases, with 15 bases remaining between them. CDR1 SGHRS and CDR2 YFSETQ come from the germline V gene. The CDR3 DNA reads TGCGCCAGCAGCTCAGGGTTTGGGCCCGCTGAAGCTTTCTTT. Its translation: CASSSGFGPAEAFF.

CDR3 nucleotide sequence: TGTGCCAGCAGTCCACTAGGATACGAGCAGTACTTC. Translated: CASSPLGYEQYF. The chain couples TRBV12-3 or TRBV12-4 to TRBJ2-7, with D possibly TRBD2 on 5 matching bases. This CDR3 comprises 12 residues. The germline V and J ends were trimmed by 5 bases and 4 bases, with 9 bases remaining between them.

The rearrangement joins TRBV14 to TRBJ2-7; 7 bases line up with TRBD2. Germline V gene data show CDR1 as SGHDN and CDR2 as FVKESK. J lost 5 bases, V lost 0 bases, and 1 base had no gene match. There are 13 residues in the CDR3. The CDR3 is CASSQEGGDEQYF. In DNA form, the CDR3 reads TGTGCCAGCAGCCAAGAGGGGGGGGACGAGCAGTACTTC.

CDR3 DNA: TGCGCCAGCAGCGAAGGCCCCGGGTATGGCTACACCTTC. Its protein is CASSEGPGYGYTF. This chain uses TRBV10-1 with TRBJ1-2, with D unclear. CDR1 is WNHNN and CDR2 is SYGVQD in the germline V gene (reference sequence). Trimming left V 6 bases short and J 5 bases short, with 13 bases between. The CDR3 loop spans 13 amino acids.

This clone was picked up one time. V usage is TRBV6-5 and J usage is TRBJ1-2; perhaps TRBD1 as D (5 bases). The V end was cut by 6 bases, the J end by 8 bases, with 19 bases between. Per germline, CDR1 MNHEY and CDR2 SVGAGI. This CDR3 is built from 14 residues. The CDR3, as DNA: TGTGCCAGCAGCTTGGAGCAGGGTTGGAAAGGCTACACCTTC. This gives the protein CASSLEQGWKGYTF.

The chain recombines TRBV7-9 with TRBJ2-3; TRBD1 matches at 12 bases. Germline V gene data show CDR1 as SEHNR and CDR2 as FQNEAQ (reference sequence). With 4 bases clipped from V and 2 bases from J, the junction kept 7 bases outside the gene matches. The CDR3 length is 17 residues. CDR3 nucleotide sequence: TGTGCCAGCAGCTCGGGTCCGGGACAGGGGGCCACAGATACGCAGTATTTT. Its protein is CASSSGPGQGATDTQYF. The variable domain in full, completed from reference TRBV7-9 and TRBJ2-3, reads DTGVSQNPRHKITKRGQNVTFRCDPISEHNRLYWYRQTLGQGPEFLTYFQNEAQLEKSRLLSDRFSAERPKGSFSTLEIQRTEQGDSAMYLCASSSGPGQGATDTQYFGPGTRLTVL.

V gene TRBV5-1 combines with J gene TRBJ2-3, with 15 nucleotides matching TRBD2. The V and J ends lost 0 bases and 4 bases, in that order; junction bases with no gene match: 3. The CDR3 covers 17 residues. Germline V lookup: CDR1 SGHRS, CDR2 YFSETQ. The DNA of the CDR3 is TGCGCCAGCAGCTTGGGGACTAGCGGGAGGGCCTCAGATACGCAGTATTTT. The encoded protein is CASSLGTSGRASDTQYF.

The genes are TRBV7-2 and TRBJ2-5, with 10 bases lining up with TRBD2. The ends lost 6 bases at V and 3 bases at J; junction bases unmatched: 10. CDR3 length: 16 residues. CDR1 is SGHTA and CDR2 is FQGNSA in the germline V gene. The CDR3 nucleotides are TGTGCCAGCAGGGAAGGGAGCGGGAGGGGGGAAGAGACCCAGTACTTC. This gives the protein CASREGSGRGEETQYF.

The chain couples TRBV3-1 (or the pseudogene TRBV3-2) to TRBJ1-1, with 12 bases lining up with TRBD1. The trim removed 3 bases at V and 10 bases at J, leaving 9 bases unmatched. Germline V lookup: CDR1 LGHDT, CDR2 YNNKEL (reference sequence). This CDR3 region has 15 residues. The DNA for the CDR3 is TGTGCCAGCAGCCACCCGGGACAGGGGGCCAGAGGAGCTTTCTTT. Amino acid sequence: CASSHPGQGARGAFF.

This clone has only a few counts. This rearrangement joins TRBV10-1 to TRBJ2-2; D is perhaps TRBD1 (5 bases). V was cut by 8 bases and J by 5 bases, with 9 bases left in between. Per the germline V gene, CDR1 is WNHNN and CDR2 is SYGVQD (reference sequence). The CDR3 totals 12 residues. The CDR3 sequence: CASQGFTGELFF. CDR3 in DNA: TGCGCCAGCCAGGGTTTTACCGGGGAGCTGTTTTTT.

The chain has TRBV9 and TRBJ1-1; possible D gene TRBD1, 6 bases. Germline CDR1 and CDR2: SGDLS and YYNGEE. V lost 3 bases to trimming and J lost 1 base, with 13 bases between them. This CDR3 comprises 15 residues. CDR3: CASSGTGLGNTEAFF. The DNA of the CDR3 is TGTGCCAGCAGCGGAACAGGGCTGGGGAACACTGAAGCTTTCTTT. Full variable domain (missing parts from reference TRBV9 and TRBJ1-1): DSGVTQTPKHLITATGQRVTLRCSPRSGDLSVYWYQQSLDQGLQFLIQYYNGEERAKGNILERFSAQQFPDLHSELNLSSLELGDSALYFCASSGTGLGNTEAFFGQGTRLTVV.

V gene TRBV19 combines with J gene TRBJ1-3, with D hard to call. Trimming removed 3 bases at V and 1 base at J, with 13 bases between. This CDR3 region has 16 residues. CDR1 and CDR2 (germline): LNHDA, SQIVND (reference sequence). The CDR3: CASSIGINDSGNTIYF. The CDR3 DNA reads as TGTGCCAGTAGTATTGGCATAAACGATTCTGGAAACACCATATATTTT.

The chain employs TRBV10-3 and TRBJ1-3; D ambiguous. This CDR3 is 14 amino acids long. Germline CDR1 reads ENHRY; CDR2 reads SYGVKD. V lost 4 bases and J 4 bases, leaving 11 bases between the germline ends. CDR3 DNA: TGTGCCATCAGTGGAGAACGCGGGGGAAACACCATATATTTT. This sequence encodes CAISGERGGNTIYF.

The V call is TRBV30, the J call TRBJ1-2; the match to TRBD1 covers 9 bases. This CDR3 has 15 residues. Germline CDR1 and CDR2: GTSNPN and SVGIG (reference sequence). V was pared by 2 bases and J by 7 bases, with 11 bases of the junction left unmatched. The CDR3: CAWSPYRGRDLGYTF. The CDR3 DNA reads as TGTGCCTGGAGTCCCTACAGGGGGCGAGATCTTGGCTACACCTTC.

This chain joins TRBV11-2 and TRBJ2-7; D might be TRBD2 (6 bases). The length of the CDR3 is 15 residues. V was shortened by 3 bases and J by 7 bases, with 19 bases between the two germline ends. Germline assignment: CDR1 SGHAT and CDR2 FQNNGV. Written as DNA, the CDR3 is TGTGCCAGCAGCTTCCCCGCAGGAGGGCCGGGGGAGCAGTACTTC. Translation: CASSFPAGGPGEQYF.

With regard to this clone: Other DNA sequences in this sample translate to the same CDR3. For the CDR3, the DNA is TGTGCCAGCAGCCCCTTCAGCGGGAGTTCAACAGATACGCAGTATTTT. Residues: CASSPFSGSSTDTQYF. The chain employs TRBV3-1 (or the pseudogene TRBV3-2) and TRBJ2-3, with TRBD2 matching 8 bases. The CDR3 has 16 residues. Germline values: CDR1 LGHDT, CDR2 YNNKEL (reference sequence). The V and J ends lost 4 bases and 3 bases, in that order; junction bases with no gene match: 9.

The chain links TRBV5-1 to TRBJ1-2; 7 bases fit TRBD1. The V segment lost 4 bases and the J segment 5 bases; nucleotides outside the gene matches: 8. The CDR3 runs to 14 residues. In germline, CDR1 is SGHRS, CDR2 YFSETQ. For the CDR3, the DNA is TGCGCCAGCAGCGGGGACAGCGAATATTATGGCTACACCTTC. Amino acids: CASSGDSEYYGYTF.

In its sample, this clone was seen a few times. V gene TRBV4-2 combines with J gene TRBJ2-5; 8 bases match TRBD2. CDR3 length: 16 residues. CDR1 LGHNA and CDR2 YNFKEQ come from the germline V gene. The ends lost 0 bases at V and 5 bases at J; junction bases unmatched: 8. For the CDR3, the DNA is TGTGCCAGCAGCCAAGATGCAGCGGGAGCTGGGGAGACCCAGTACTTC. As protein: CASSQDAAGAGETQYF.

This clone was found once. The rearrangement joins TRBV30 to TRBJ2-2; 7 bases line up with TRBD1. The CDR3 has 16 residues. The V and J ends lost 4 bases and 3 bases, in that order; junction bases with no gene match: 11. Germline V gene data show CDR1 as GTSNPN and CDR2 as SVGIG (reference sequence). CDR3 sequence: CAWTHKGARDTGELFF. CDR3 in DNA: TGTGCCTGGACTCATAAGGGGGCGCGGGACACCGGGGAGCTGTTTTTT.

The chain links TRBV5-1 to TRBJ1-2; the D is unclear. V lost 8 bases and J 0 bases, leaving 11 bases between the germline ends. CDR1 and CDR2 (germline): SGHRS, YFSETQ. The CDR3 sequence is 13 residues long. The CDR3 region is CASRKESNYGYTF. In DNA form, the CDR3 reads TGCGCCAGTAGGAAGGAGTCTAACTATGGCTACACCTTC.

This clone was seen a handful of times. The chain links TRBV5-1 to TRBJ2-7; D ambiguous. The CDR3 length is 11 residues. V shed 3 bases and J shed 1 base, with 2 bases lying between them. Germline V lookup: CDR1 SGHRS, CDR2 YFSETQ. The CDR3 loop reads CASSSSYEQYF. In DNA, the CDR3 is TGCGCCAGCAGCTCGTCCTACGAGCAGTACTTC. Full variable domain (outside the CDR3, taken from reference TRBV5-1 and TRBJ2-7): KAGVTQTPRYLIKTRGQQVTLSCSPISGHRSVSWYQQTPGQGLQFLFEYFSETQRNKGNFPGRFSGRQFSNSRSEMNVSTLELGDSALYLCASSSSYEQYFGPGTRLTVT.

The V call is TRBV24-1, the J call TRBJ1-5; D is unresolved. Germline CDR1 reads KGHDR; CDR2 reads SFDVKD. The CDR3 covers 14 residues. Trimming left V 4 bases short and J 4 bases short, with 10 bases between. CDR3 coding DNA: TGTGCCACCAGTGACGGGGTTCCTAATCAGCCCCAGCATTTT. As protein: CATSDGVPNQPQHF.

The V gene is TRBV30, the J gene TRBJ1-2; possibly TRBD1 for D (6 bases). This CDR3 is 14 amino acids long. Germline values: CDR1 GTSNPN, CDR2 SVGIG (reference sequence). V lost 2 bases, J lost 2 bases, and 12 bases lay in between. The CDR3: CAWSPGVVNYGYTF. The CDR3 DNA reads TGTGCCTGGAGTCCAGGGGTGGTGAACTATGGCTACACCTTC.

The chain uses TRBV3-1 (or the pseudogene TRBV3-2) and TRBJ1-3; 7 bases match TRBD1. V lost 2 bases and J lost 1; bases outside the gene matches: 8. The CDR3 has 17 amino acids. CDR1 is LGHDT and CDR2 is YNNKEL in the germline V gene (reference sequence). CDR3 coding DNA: TGTGCCAGCAGCCAATCCAGGGGGTTACGATCTGGAAACACCATATATTTT. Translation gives CASSQSRGLRSGNTIYF.